Below, 29 T cell receptor beta chains from the same sample are listed, as sequenced in a study of blood T cell repertoires in COVID-19. The protocol was immunoSEQ multiplex PCR, while the TCRdb copy is restricted to in-frame clones and leaves out a portion. Among some 59,000 clones listed, 81% were seen once. Sequencing was carried out using peripheral blood. These receptors were taken from a woman aged 55-70 years with acute or convalescent COVID-19.

The chain joins TRBV25-1 to TRBJ2-1, with D possibly TRBD2 on 5 matching bases. Trimming pared 3 bases from V and 11 bases from J, leaving 11 bases between. This CDR3 is built from 12 residues. CDR1 and CDR2 (germline): MGHDK, SYGVNS. This chain's CDR3 is CASSETLGQQFF. CDR3 coding DNA: TGTGCCAGCAGTGAGACACTAGGACAGCAGTTCTTC.

The chain recombines TRBV18 with TRBJ2-7; TRBD2 agrees at 9 bases. The V and J ends lost 3 bases and 2 bases, in that order; junction bases with no gene match: 5. Germline V gene sequence: CDR1 KGHSH, CDR2 LQKENI. This CDR3 is built from 15 residues. The DNA for the CDR3 is TGTGCCAGCTCACCCCGGACTAGCGTCCCCTACGAGCAGTACTTC. Protein: CASSPRTSVPYEQYF.

The V gene is TRBV28, the J gene TRBJ1-6, with D tentatively TRBD1 (6 bases). The CDR3 extends over 19 amino acids. Germline V lookup: CDR1 MDHEN, CDR2 SYDVKM. The V and J ends lost 2 bases and 0 bases respectively, with 17 bases between them. CDR3 sequence (DNA): TGTGCCAGCAGTTTAAGCCCCCACAGGGTTCTCTCCTATAATTCACCCCTCCACTTT. Translation gives CASSLSPHRVLSYNSPLHF.

The chain combines TRBV27 with TRBJ2-6; the D gene is possibly TRBD1 (5 bases). The ends were cut back, 5 bases at V and 1 base at J, with 6 bases in the middle. Per the germline V gene, CDR1 is MNHEY and CDR2 is SMNVEV (reference sequence). The CDR3 extends over 14 amino acids. This CDR3 reads CASSQGSGANVLTF. DNA for the CDR3: TGTGCCAGCAGTCAGGGTTCTGGGGCCAACGTCCTGACTTTC.

The rearrangement uses TRBV21-1 and TRBJ2-5; no check of the table's D call, TRBD1, against the DNA was made. TRBV21-1 is tagged as a pseudogene. The length of the CDR3 is 14 residues. The CDR3 DNA reads TGTGCCAGCTTCAGGATGGGTCCCCAAGAGACCCAGTACTTC. Translated, it gives CASFRMGPQETQYF.

This clone was seen once. V and J are TRBV27 and TRBJ2-1; a weak D match, TRBD2 (5 bases). The ends were cut back, 5 bases at V and 5 bases at J, with 10 bases in the middle. CDR1 MNHEY and CDR2 SMNVEV come from the germline V gene (reference sequence). The CDR3 is 13 amino acids. CDR3 DNA sequence: TGTGCCAGCAGTACCCGACTAAACAATGAGCAGTTCTTC. Protein product: CASSTRLNNEQFF.

The chain recombines TRBV7-7 with TRBJ2-1, with 10 bases that match TRBD2. The CDR3 runs 18 residues. Per germline, CDR1 SSHAT and CDR2 FNYEAQ (reference sequence). The ends lost 2 bases at V and 5 bases at J; junction bases unmatched: 12. This chain's CDR3 is CASSLQRTSGGVHNEQFF. The CDR3 DNA sequence: TGTGCCAGCAGCTTACAGAGGACTAGCGGAGGGGTCCACAATGAGCAGTTCTTC. The whole variable domain, filled in from reference TRBV7-7 and TRBJ2-1, reads GAGVSQSPRYKVTKRGQDVTLRCDPISSHATLYWYQQALGQGPEFLTYFNYEAQPDKSGLPSDRFSAERPEGSISTLTIQRTEQRDSAMYRCASSLQRTSGGVHNEQFFGPGTRLTVL.

The chain couples TRBV27 to TRBJ2-1, with 8 bases that match TRBD2. This CDR3 comprises 14 residues. Trimming removed 6 bases from V and 4 bases from J; junction bases left unmatched: 5. The germline V gene encodes CDR1 MNHEY and CDR2 SMNVEV (reference sequence). CDR3 nucleotide sequence: TGTGCCAGCAGCTGGGGACTAGGATACAATGAGCAGTTCTTC. Its protein is CASSWGLGYNEQFF.

The chain uses TRBV25-1 and TRBJ2-1; 7 bases are shared with TRBD2. Germline loops: CDR1 MGHDK, CDR2 SYGVNS. Unmatched junction bases numbered 8, after V lost 5 bases and J lost 10 bases. The CDR3 runs to 13 residues. CDR3 DNA: TGTGCCAGCAGTATGACTAGCCGGGGGGAGCAGTTCTTC. Translating it yields CASSMTSRGEQFF.

This chain uses TRBV7-8 with TRBJ1-1; TRBD1 might be the D (5 bases). The CDR3 has 13 amino acids. The germline V and J ends were trimmed by 3 bases and 4 bases, with 9 bases remaining between them. The germline V gene encodes CDR1 SGHVS and CDR2 FQNEAQ. The CDR3 coding sequence is TGTGCCAGCAGCTTGGGGGGAGGCACTGAAGCTTTCTTT. Translating it yields CASSLGGGTEAFF.

The chain carries TRBV15 and TRBJ1-4; D is perhaps TRBD1 (5 bases). V was trimmed by 0 bases and J by 5 bases, leaving 7 bases between them. Germline V lookup: CDR1 LNHNV, CDR2 YYDKDF (reference sequence). The CDR3 length is 14 residues. The CDR3 DNA is TGTGCCACCAGCAGAGATAGGGGAAATGAAAAACTGTTTTTT. Encoded protein: CATSRDRGNEKLFF.

The sample holds a few counts of this clone. The rearrangement links TRBV7-9 to TRBJ2-7; D not certain. CDR3 size: 13 residues. The V gene lost 1 base and the J gene lost 3 bases, with 7 bases spanning the gap. Germline CDR1 is SEHNR and CDR2 is FQNEAQ (reference sequence). The CDR3 DNA reads as TGTGCCAGCAGCTTAGGGGCATACTACGAGCAGTACTTC. Translated, it gives CASSLGAYYEQYF. Based on the CDR3 plus reference TRBV7-9 and TRBJ2-7, the full variable domain is DTGVSQNPRHKITKRGQNVTFRCDPISEHNRLYWYRQTLGQGPEFLTYFQNEAQLEKSRLLSDRFSAERPKGSFSTLEIQRTEQGDSAMYLCASSLGAYYEQYFGPGTRLTVT.

For the CDR3, the DNA is TGTGCCAGCAGTGACTCACACGTCTCTGGAAACACCATATATTTT. This translates into CASSDSHVSGNTIYF. The chain has TRBV2 and TRBJ1-3; D is unresolved. Germline V gene lookup returns CDR1 SNHLY and CDR2 FYNNEI. The V end was cut by 3 bases, the J end by 0 bases, with 9 bases between. The CDR3 sequence is 15 residues long.

The V call is TRBV19, the J call TRBJ1-4; 7 nucleotides match TRBD1. J was trimmed by 1 base and V by 5 bases; bases with no gene match: 7. This CDR3 is 16 amino acids long. The V gene's germline CDR1 is LNHDA and CDR2 SQIVND (reference sequence). CDR3 bases: TGTGCCAGTAGTTGGGGACAGACGGTAACTAATGAAAAACTGTTTTTT. Translating gives CASSWGQTVTNEKLFF.

A few counts support this clone. The V and J genes are TRBV5-4 and TRBJ1-3; no firm D call. The CDR3 totals 16 residues. V lost 1 base, J lost 5 bases, and 16 bases lay in between. CDR1 and CDR2 (germline): SGHNT, YYREEE (reference sequence). This chain's CDR3 is CASSLLETSARNTIYF. In DNA form, the CDR3 reads TGTGCCAGCAGCTTGCTTGAGACTTCTGCCCGAAACACCATATATTTT.

The chain joins TRBV19 to TRBJ2-7; TRBD1 aligns across 7 bases. V shed 6 bases and J 3 bases; nucleotides not matched to a gene: 8. Germline CDR1 reads LNHDA; CDR2 reads SQIVND (reference sequence). The length of the CDR3 is 14 residues. Written as DNA, the CDR3 is TGTGCCAGTAGGACCGGGACAGAAGGCTACGAGCAGTACTTC. Translating it yields CASRTGTEGYEQYF.

This rearrangement joins TRBV9 to TRBJ2-5; 15 bases map to TRBD2. With V trimmed by 3 bases and J by 4 bases, 7 bases remained unmatched. The CDR3 spans 17 residues. Per the germline V gene, CDR1 is SGDLS and CDR2 is YYNGEE. CDR3 sequence (DNA): TGTGCCAGCAGCGCCGGACTAGCGGGGGGGCCGGTAGAGACCCAGTACTTC. Residues: CASSAGLAGGPVETQYF.

A single count supports this clone. The junction shows a germline mismatch at one end, possibly a read error. At the DNA level, this CDR3 is encoded by other sequences in the same sample as well. The rearrangement uses TRBV29-1 and TRBJ2-5, with 10 bases lining up with TRBD2. Germline CDR1 reads SQVTM; CDR2 reads ANQGSEA. There are 12 residues in the CDR3. CDR3 in amino acids: CSAVAGGGTQYF. For the CDR3, the DNA is TGTAGCGCCGTAGCGGGAGGAGGGACCCAGTACTTC.

The chain has TRBV4-1 and TRBJ2-7; 9 bases match TRBD1. Germline CDR1 MGHRA, CDR2 YSYEKL. This CDR3 contains 15 residues. The trim removed 1 base at V and 1 base at J, leaving 2 bases unmatched. The CDR3 reads CASSQAGTGSYEQYF. For the CDR3, the DNA is TGCGCCAGCAGCCAAGCGGGGACAGGGTCCTACGAGCAGTACTTC.

The V and J genes are TRBV30 and TRBJ2-2; D may be TRBD2 (6 bases). This CDR3 is built from 15 residues. The germline gives CDR1 GTSNPN, CDR2 SVGIG (reference sequence). The V end was cut by 4 bases, the J end by 2 bases, with 14 bases between. CDR3 nucleotide sequence: TGTGCCTGGACCATCAGGAGGGGTAACACCGGGGAGCTGTTTTTT. This translates into CAWTIRRGNTGELFF.

The genes are TRBV5-4 and TRBJ1-1, with TRBD1 matching over 8 bases. CDR3 length: 13 amino acids. The germline CDR1 and CDR2 sequences are SGHNT and YYREEE (reference sequence). Trimming took 7 bases from V and 1 from J; bases not matched to a gene: 3. CDR3 bases: TGTGCCAGCGCAGGACAGGGGAACACTGAAGCTTTCTTT. It translates to CASAGQGNTEAFF.

The DNA for the CDR3 is TGTGCCAGCAGCGCCACCGGGACACCGAACACCGGGGAGCTGTTTTTT. This translates into CASSATGTPNTGELFF. The rearrangement uses TRBV9 and TRBJ2-2; tentative D call: TRBD1 (6 bases). Per the germline V gene, CDR1 is SGDLS and CDR2 is YYNGEE. Trimming left V 3 bases short and J 0 bases short, with 12 bases between. The CDR3 runs to 16 residues.

This clone was counted only a few times. This CDR3 is also generated by other DNA sequences in the sample. The chain uses TRBV5-1 and TRBJ2-7, with 10 bases lining up with TRBD1. Trimming at V came to 4 bases and at J to 4 bases, leaving 5 bases not matched to a gene. CDR1 is SGHRS and CDR2 is YFSETQ in the germline V gene. The CDR3 is made up of 14 amino acids. Here the CDR3 DNA reads TGCGCCAGCAGCAGGGACAGGGGAGATTACGAGCAGTACTTC. The encoded protein is CASSRDRGDYEQYF.

V usage is TRBV4-2 and J usage is TRBJ2-4, with TRBD2 identical over 10 bases. The length of the CDR3 is 17 residues. With V trimmed by 0 bases and J by 3 bases, 5 bases remained unmatched. Germline CDR1 and CDR2: LGHNA and YNFKEQ. The CDR3 protein is CASSQDSASGSKNIQYF. CDR3 in DNA: TGTGCCAGCAGCCAAGATTCGGCTAGCGGGAGCAAAAACATTCAGTACTTC.

The genes are TRBV28 and TRBJ1-6, with a possible D match to TRBD1 (5 bases). The V and J ends lost 2 bases and 9 bases respectively, with 11 bases between them. The CDR3 is made up of 14 amino acids. Germline CDR1 and CDR2: MDHEN and SYDVKM. The CDR3 protein is CASSLGQGGSPLHF. CDR3 sequence (DNA): TGTGCCAGCAGTTTAGGGCAGGGTGGTTCACCCCTCCACTTT.

This clone showed up just a few times. The chain uses TRBV5-1 and TRBJ1-1; perhaps TRBD1 as D (5 bases). There are 12 residues in the CDR3. The V and J ends lost 3 bases and 5 bases respectively, with 8 bases between them. Germline CDR1 SGHRS, CDR2 YFSETQ. The CDR3 is CASSSGGTEAFF. As DNA, the CDR3 is TGCGCCAGCAGCTCCGGGGGGACTGAAGCTTTCTTT.

V and J are TRBV6-1 and TRBJ1-5, with D perhaps TRBD1 (6 bases). CDR3 length equals 15 residues. With 1 base removed from V and 1 base from J, the gap between germline ends came to 8 bases. CDR1 is MNHNS and CDR2 is SASEGT in the germline V gene. The CDR3 loop reads CASSEDGQSNQPQHF. The CDR3 region has the DNA TGTGCCAGCAGTGAAGATGGACAGAGCAATCAGCCCCAGCATTTT.

The chain is built from TRBV5-1 and TRBJ1-4, with 9 bases lining up with TRBD1. The junction had 7 bases not matched to a gene; V was cut back by 4 bases and J by 3 bases. CDR1 is SGHRS, CDR2 YFSETQ, per germline. The CDR3 consists of 16 residues. CDR3 DNA: TGCGCCAGCAGCGTAACAGGGGGCATCGCTAATGAAAAACTGTTTTTT. Residues: CASSVTGGIANEKLFF. The full variable domain, completed using reference TRBV5-1 and TRBJ1-4, is KAGVTQTPRYLIKTRGQQVTLSCSPISGHRSVSWYQQTPGQGLQFLFEYFSETQRNKGNFPGRFSGRQFSNSRSEMNVSTLELGDSALYLCASSVTGGIANEKLFFGSGTQLSVL.

J is TRBJ2-2 and V is TRBV28; 8 bases map to TRBD1. V lost 6 bases and J lost 1; bases outside the gene matches: 7. The CDR3 has 16 amino acids. Germline V gene sequence: CDR1 MDHEN, CDR2 SYDVKM. The CDR3 region has the DNA TGTGCCAGCAGGCCGCAGGGGGCTCAGAACACCGGGGAGCTGTTTTTT. Residues: CASRPQGAQNTGELFF.